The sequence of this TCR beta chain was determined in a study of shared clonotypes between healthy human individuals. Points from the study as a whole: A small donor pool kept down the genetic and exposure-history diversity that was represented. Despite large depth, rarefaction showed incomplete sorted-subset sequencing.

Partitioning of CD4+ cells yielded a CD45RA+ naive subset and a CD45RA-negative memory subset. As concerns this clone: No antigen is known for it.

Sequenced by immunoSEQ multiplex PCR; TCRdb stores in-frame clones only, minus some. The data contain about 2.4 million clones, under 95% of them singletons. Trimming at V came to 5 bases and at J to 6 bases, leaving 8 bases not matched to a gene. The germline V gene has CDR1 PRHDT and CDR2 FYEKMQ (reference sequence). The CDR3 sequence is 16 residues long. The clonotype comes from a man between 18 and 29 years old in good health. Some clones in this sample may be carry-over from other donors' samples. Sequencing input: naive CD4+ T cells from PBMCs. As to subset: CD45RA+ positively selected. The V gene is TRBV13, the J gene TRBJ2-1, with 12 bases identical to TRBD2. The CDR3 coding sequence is TGTGCCAGCAGCCAGCATCGGACTAGCGGGATCAATGAGCAGTTCTTC. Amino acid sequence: CASSQHRTSGINEQFF.